Below are 32 T cell receptor beta chains sequenced from a single sample in a study of blood T cell repertoires in COVID-19. TCRdb's copy holds only in-frame clones and misses some; the assay was immunoSEQ multiplex PCR. The data hold about 170,000 clones, with about 85% observed a single time. Sequencing used peripheral blood. All receptors come from a man older than 75 with COVID-19, enrolled during active disease.

V usage is TRBV15 and J usage is TRBJ1-1; D is perhaps TRBD1 (6 bases). The CDR3 is 14 amino acids. The germline CDR1 and CDR2 sequences are LNHNV and YYDKDF (reference sequence). V lost 3 bases and J 1 base, leaving 9 bases between the germline ends. The CDR3 nucleotides are TGTGCCACCAGCAGGGACAGCAGGAACACTGAAGCTTTCTTT. It specifies CATSRDSRNTEAFF.

The rearrangement uses TRBV11-2 and TRBJ2-3; 12 bases agree with TRBD1. The V gene's germline CDR1 is SGHAT and CDR2 FQNNGV. The CDR3 consists of 15 residues. J lost 7 bases, V lost 3 bases, and 5 bases had no gene match. CDR3 bases: TGTGCCAGCAGCTTCCCGGGACAGGGGGCATATACGCAGTATTTT. It translates to CASSFPGQGAYTQYF.

The chain has TRBV20-1 and TRBJ1-1, with D possibly matching TRBD1 (6 bases). The length of the CDR3 is 13 residues. Trimming took 3 bases from V and 6 from J, leaving 14 bases between them. Germline CDR1 is DFQATT and CDR2 is SNEGSKA (reference sequence). This CDR3 is CSASWGGRPEAFF. The CDR3 region has the DNA TGCAGTGCTAGTTGGGGGGGGCGGCCTGAAGCTTTCTTT.

V gene TRBV7-2 combines with J gene TRBJ1-1; 8 nucleotides agree with TRBD1. Germline V gene lookup returns CDR1 SGHTA and CDR2 FQGNSA. J was trimmed by 4 bases and V by 2 bases; bases with no gene match: 3. The CDR3 extends over 14 amino acids. Here the CDR3 DNA reads TGTGCCAGCAGCTTACAGGGGGCGGCCACTGAAGCTTTCTTT. Amino acid sequence: CASSLQGAATEAFF.

The chain couples TRBV10-3 to TRBJ2-5; TRBD2 agrees at 9 bases. V lost 3 bases, J lost 2 bases, and 4 bases stayed unmatched. Germline CDR1 reads ENHRY; CDR2 reads SYGVKD. The CDR3 is 15 residues long. This CDR3 is CAISESRGGQETQYF. The CDR3, as DNA: TGTGCCATCAGTGAATCGCGGGGGGGACAAGAGACCCAGTACTTC.

The CDR3 nucleotides are TGTGCCAGCAGCTGGACATTGGGATATGGCTACACCTTC. This translates into CASSWTLGYGYTF. The J gene is TRBJ1-2, the V gene TRBV5-8; possible D gene TRBD1, 5 bases. Germline assignment: CDR1 SGHTS and CDR2 YDEGEE. V was clipped by 3 bases and J by 5 bases, with 11 bases between them. This CDR3 has 13 residues.

The chain has TRBV6-4 and TRBJ2-1; the D gene is possibly TRBD2 (5 bases). Trimming left V 6 bases short and J 9 bases short, with 21 bases between. The CDR3 runs 15 residues. CDR1 is MRHNA and CDR2 is SNTAGT in the germline V gene. The CDR3 DNA is TGTGCCAGCAGCCACCGAGTGACCAGCCGGGGTGAGCAGTTCTTC. This sequence encodes CASSHRVTSRGEQFF.

V usage is TRBV2 and J usage is TRBJ2-3, with D possibly matching TRBD1 (5 bases). CDR3 size: 14 residues. The germline gives CDR1 SNHLY, CDR2 FYNNEI. Trimming stripped 3 bases from V and 2 bases from J, with 9 bases between. CDR3 in amino acids: CASSDDRDTDTQYF. The CDR3 DNA reads as TGTGCCAGCAGTGATGACAGAGACACAGATACGCAGTATTTT.

This chain uses TRBV6-5 with TRBJ2-2; D unresolved. The germline V gene encodes CDR1 MNHEY and CDR2 SVGAGI. With 2 bases removed from V and 4 bases from J, the gap between germline ends came to 14 bases. The CDR3 length is 16 residues. The CDR3 reads CASSYAGSSGTGELFF. DNA of the CDR3: TGTGCCAGCAGTTACGCCGGGTCCTCGGGCACCGGGGAGCTGTTTTTT.

This clone was counted a few times. In the same sample, other DNA sequences code for this CDR3. This chain joins TRBV2 and TRBJ1-5; TRBD1 matches at 10 bases. Germline CDR1 SNHLY, CDR2 FYNNEI. Losses at the gene ends were 1 base for V and 5 bases for J; bases not matched to a gene: 2. CDR3 length: 15 residues. CDR3: CASSEVGTGDQPQHF. The DNA for the CDR3 is TGTGCCAGCAGTGAAGTCGGGACAGGGGATCAGCCCCAGCATTTT.

The gene calls are TRBV7-9 and TRBJ1-6, with 9 bases identical to TRBD1. Looked up from germline, CDR1 is SEHNR and CDR2 is FQNEAQ (reference sequence). V lost 1 base and J lost 5; bases outside the gene matches: 3. The CDR3 is made up of 16 amino acids. CDR3 sequence: CASSLGTGVNNSPLHF. The CDR3 DNA reads as TGTGCCAGCAGCTTAGGGACAGGGGTAAATAATTCACCCCTCCACTTT.

The chain has TRBV4-3 and TRBJ1-5; D is unclear. Trimming left V 1 base short and J 7 bases short, with 17 bases between. Germline lookup yields CDR1 LGHNA and CDR2 YSLEER. This CDR3 comprises 16 residues. The CDR3 here is CASSQVLVGPGQPQHF. CDR3 DNA sequence: TGCGCCAGCAGCCAAGTTCTAGTAGGGCCGGGACAGCCCCAGCATTTT.

The chain combines TRBV19 with TRBJ1-5; 9 bases map to TRBD1. From germline, CDR1 is LNHDA and CDR2 SQIVND (reference sequence). The trim removed 6 bases at V and 2 bases at J, leaving 2 bases unmatched. This CDR3 is 14 amino acids long. CDR3: CASRTGGGNQPQHF. For the CDR3, the DNA is TGTGCCAGTAGGACAGGGGGAGGCAATCAGCCCCAGCATTTT.

This clone was detected only once. The chain is built from TRBV5-5 and TRBJ1-5, with D hard to call. The CDR3 runs 17 residues. CDR1 SGHKS and CDR2 YYEKEE come from the germline V gene (reference sequence). Trimming pared 4 bases from V and 0 bases from J, leaving 17 bases between. CDR3 residues: CASSRVLPTYSNQPQHF. CDR3 DNA sequence: TGTGCCAGCAGCCGGGTCTTGCCTACTTATAGCAATCAGCCCCAGCATTTT.

This clone was seen more than once but under ten times. CDR3 in DNA: TGTGCCAGCTCATTAGCGGGACAGGGGACCGCTGAAGCTTTCTTT. Its protein product is CASSLAGQGTAEAFF. The gene calls are TRBV18 and TRBJ1-1; 10 bases map to TRBD1. This CDR3 comprises 15 residues. The germline V gene has CDR1 KGHSH and CDR2 LQKENI. Trimming removed 5 bases from V and 6 bases from J; junction bases left unmatched: 9.

The chain employs TRBV9 and TRBJ1-4, with D hard to call. V was clipped by 4 bases and J by 13 bases, with 20 bases between them. This CDR3 has 14 amino acids. Germline V CDR1 and CDR2: SGDLS, YYNGEE. The CDR3 protein is CASSPTPLPRGLFF. CDR3 sequence (DNA): TGTGCCAGCAGCCCAACACCGCTCCCACGGGGACTGTTTTTT.

The rearrangement uses TRBV2 and TRBJ1-3, with a possible D match to TRBD1 (5 bases). The CDR3 consists of 17 residues. The V and J ends lost 7 bases and 0 bases respectively, with 19 bases between them. Germline assignment: CDR1 SNHLY and CDR2 FYNNEI. CDR3 protein: CASIGGSFIPSGNTIYF. The CDR3 nucleotides are TGTGCCAGCATCGGGGGTTCGTTCATCCCCTCTGGAAACACCATATATTTT.

V and J are TRBV5-6 and TRBJ1-1, with a weak D call TRBD1 (5 bases). The V gene lost 0 bases and the J gene lost 5 bases, with 20 bases spanning the gap. Germline assignment: CDR1 SGHDT and CDR2 YYEEEE. This CDR3 has 17 residues. CDR3 coding DNA: TGTGCCAGCAGCTTGGCCGTTGGGAGGCGCCGGGGGACTGAAGCTTTCTTT. This encodes CASSLAVGRRRGTEAFF. Variable domain in full (rest from reference TRBV5-6 and TRBJ1-1): DAGVTQSPTHLIKTRGQQVTLRCSPKSGHDTVSWYQQALGQGPQFIFQYYEEEERQRGNFPDRFSGHQFPNYSSELNVNALLLGDSALYLCASSLAVGRRRGTEAFFGQGTRLTVV.

The chain recombines TRBV29-1 with TRBJ1-1; 11 nucleotides match TRBD1. J lost 6 bases, V lost 2 bases, and 2 bases had no gene match. Per germline, CDR1 SQVTM and CDR2 ANQGSEA. The CDR3 contains 13 residues. The CDR3 protein is CSVERTGGSEAFF. The CDR3 DNA reads as TGCAGCGTTGAAAGGACAGGGGGCTCTGAAGCTTTCTTT.

The chain uses TRBV4-1 and TRBJ1-1; TRBD1 matches at 8 bases. Germline V gene data show CDR1 as MGHRA and CDR2 as YSYEKL. V lost 5 bases, J lost 1 base, and 3 bases stayed unmatched. The CDR3 totals 14 residues. The CDR3 DNA is TGCGCCAGCAGCTCGGGACAGGAGAACACTGAAGCTTTCTTT. This sequence encodes CASSSGQENTEAFF.

The chain employs TRBV5-1 and TRBJ2-7, with D possibly being TRBD2 (5 bases). V lost 0 bases and J 6 bases, leaving 16 bases between the germline ends. Germline V gene data show CDR1 as SGHRS and CDR2 as YFSETQ. The CDR3 length is 15 residues. The CDR3 nucleotides are TGCGCCAGCAGCTTGGTTGGACTCGCCGTAGGCGAGCAGTACTTC. This sequence encodes CASSLVGLAVGEQYF. Full variable domain (remainder filled in from reference TRBV5-1 and TRBJ2-7): KAGVTQTPRYLIKTRGQQVTLSCSPISGHRSVSWYQQTPGQGLQFLFEYFSETQRNKGNFPGRFSGRQFSNSRSEMNVSTLELGDSALYLCASSLVGLAVGEQYFGPGTRLTVT.

V usage is TRBV5-5 and J usage is TRBJ2-5; 9 nucleotides match TRBD2. There are 14 residues in the CDR3. V trimming: 6 bases; J trimming: 5 bases; junction bases outside the gene matches: 8. Germline V gene lookup returns CDR1 SGHKS and CDR2 YYEKEE (reference sequence). This chain's CDR3 is CASKSGGPGETQYF. The CDR3 nucleotides are TGTGCCAGCAAGAGCGGGGGGCCGGGGGAGACCCAGTACTTC.

The chain recombines TRBV7-2 with TRBJ1-5, with D tentatively TRBD1 (5 bases). Per the germline V gene, CDR1 is SGHTA and CDR2 is FQGNSA. V dropped 2 bases and J dropped 5 bases, with 10 bases sitting between them. The CDR3 runs to 14 residues. CDR3 in DNA: TGTGCCAGCAGCTTACGGGCGGGGGATCAGCCCCAGCATTTT. Translating it yields CASSLRAGDQPQHF.

The rearrangement joins TRBV16 to TRBJ1-2; D is unresolved. Germline CDR1 is KGHSY and CDR2 is FQNENV. This CDR3 comprises 13 residues. Trimming pared 4 bases from V and 6 bases from J, leaving 12 bases between. CDR3 loop: CASSLRRQDGYTF. DNA for the CDR3: TGTGCCAGCAGCCTTCGTCGGCAGGATGGCTACACCTTC. Looking up the rest from reference TRBV16 and TRBJ1-2 gives the full variable domain: GEEVAQTPKHLVRGEGQKAKLYCAPIKGHSYVFWYQQVLKNEFKFLISFQNENVFDETGMPKERFSAKCLPNSPCSLEIQATKLEDSAVYFCASSLRRQDGYTFGSGTRLTVV.

This chain joins TRBV10-3 and TRBJ1-1; D is unclear. The V gene's germline CDR1 is ENHRY and CDR2 SYGVKD. CDR3 length: 13 amino acids. V was clipped by 1 base and J by 7 bases, with 10 bases between them. DNA of the CDR3: TGTGCCATCAGTGAGTTGAGTCGGGGTGAAGCTTTCTTT. Protein sequence: CAISELSRGEAFF.

V is TRBV7-2 and J is TRBJ2-5; 9 positions match TRBD2. V dropped 4 bases and J dropped 2; count of bases not matched to a gene: 2. Germline V gene data show CDR1 as SGHTA and CDR2 as FQGNSA. The CDR3 runs to 14 residues. The CDR3 protein is CASSSAGGQETQYF. CDR3 nucleotide sequence: TGTGCCAGCAGCTCAGCGGGAGGTCAAGAGACCCAGTACTTC.

The CDR3: CASSVGQGLETQYF. As DNA, the CDR3 is TGCGCCAGCTCTGTGGGACAGGGTTTGGAGACCCAGTACTTC. This sequence joins TRBV5-1 and TRBJ2-5; 9 bases match TRBD1. CDR3 length: 14 residues. With V trimmed by 7 bases and J by 5 bases, 9 bases remained unmatched. CDR1 is SGHRS, CDR2 YFSETQ, per germline. Combining the CDR3 with reference TRBV5-1 and TRBJ2-5 gives the whole variable domain KAGVTQTPRYLIKTRGQQVTLSCSPISGHRSVSWYQQTPGQGLQFLFEYFSETQRNKGNFPGRFSGRQFSNSRSEMNVSTLELGDSALYLCASSVGQGLETQYFGPGTRLLVL.

This rearrangement joins TRBV19 to TRBJ1-1; D not certain. Looked up from germline, CDR1 is LNHDA and CDR2 is SQIVND (reference sequence). The germline V and J ends were trimmed by 8 bases and 4 bases, with 17 bases remaining between them. This CDR3 has 14 amino acids. The CDR3 spells CASRDYPLGTEAFF. DNA for the CDR3: TGTGCCAGTCGAGACTACCCTTTGGGCACTGAAGCTTTCTTT. Complete variable domain (other parts from reference TRBV19 and TRBJ1-1): DGGITQSPKYLFRKEGQNVTLSCEQNLNHDAMYWYRQDPGQGLRLIYYSQIVNDFQKGDIAEGYSVSREKKESFPLTVTSAQKNPTAFYLCASRDYPLGTEAFFGQGTRLTVV.

The chain has TRBV9 and TRBJ1-1, with D uncertain. Germline V gives CDR1 SGDLS, CDR2 YYNGEE. The CDR3 covers 14 residues. Trimming took off 1 base at V and 2 bases at J, with 9 bases between the two ends. CDR3 bases: TGTGCCAGCAGCGTAAACGCGGTTAACACTGAAGCTTTCTTT. Its translation is CASSVNAVNTEAFF. Based on the CDR3 plus reference TRBV9 and TRBJ1-1, the full variable domain is DSGVTQTPKHLITATGQRVTLRCSPRSGDLSVYWYQQSLDQGLQFLIQYYNGEERAKGNILERFSAQQFPDLHSELNLSSLELGDSALYFCASSVNAVNTEAFFGQGTRLTVV.

J is TRBJ1-2 and V is TRBV9; possibly TRBD1 for D (6 bases). The CDR3 extends over 12 amino acids. Germline CDR1 SGDLS, CDR2 YYNGEE. Deletions cut 4 bases from V and 5 bases from J, with 9 bases between. The CDR3 coding sequence is TGTGCCAGCAGCCCCGGGACATATGGCTACACCTTC. Translating it yields CASSPGTYGYTF.

Only a few counts were recorded for this clone. The rearrangement links TRBV7-2 to TRBJ1-1; D gene unclear. This CDR3 has 14 amino acids. The V end lost 8 bases, the J end lost 1 base, and 14 bases lay between the germline ends. Per the germline V gene, CDR1 is SGHTA and CDR2 is FQGNSA. In DNA form, the CDR3 reads TGTGCCAGCGGCCCACGGCCGGGGAACACTGAAGCTTTCTTT. Its protein product is CASGPRPGNTEAFF.

The chain employs TRBV13 and TRBJ1-6; D call uncertain. This CDR3 spans 11 amino acids. Trimming cost V 4 bases and J 12 bases, with 7 bases left between them. Germline V gene sequence: CDR1 PRHDT, CDR2 FYEKMQ (reference sequence). The DNA for the CDR3 is TGTGCCAGCAGCTGGGCGGGACCCCTCCACTTT. The encoded protein is CASSWAGPLHF.